Presented here are 12 T cell receptor beta chains from one specimen sequenced in a study of cytomegalovirus exposure and HLA in healthy donors. PCR was performed using 60 Vbeta and 13 Jbeta primers. The repertoire was sequenced with immunoSEQ multiplex PCR; TCRdb's copy has only in-frame clones and lacks some. The sample lists some 130,000 clones, roughly 78% occurring once. The source material was PBMCs. These receptor sequences come from a man between 40 and 49 years old in good health and CMV-seropositive.

This chain links TRBV2 with TRBJ1-4, with D perhaps TRBD1 (5 bases). CDR1 and CDR2 from the germline V gene are SNHLY and FYNNEI. There are 16 residues in the CDR3. V lost 2 bases and J 7 bases, leaving 17 bases between the germline ends. This CDR3 is CASSETLAGGSEKLFF. The CDR3 nucleotides read TGTGCCAGCAGTGAAACTCTGGCCGGGGGAAGTGAAAAACTGTTTTTT.

The chain links TRBV5-5 to TRBJ2-3; 8 nucleotides match TRBD2. Germline values: CDR1 SGHKS, CDR2 YYEKEE (reference sequence). There are 15 residues in the CDR3. Trimming removed 0 bases from V and 0 bases from J; junction bases left unmatched: 0. CDR3 coding DNA: TGTGCCAGCAGCTTGGAGCGGGGGAGCACAGATACGCAGTATTTT. It codes for CASSLERGSTDTQYF.

The rearrangement joins TRBV10-1 to TRBJ1-6; 8 bases align to TRBD1. CDR3 size: 13 residues. V gave up 6 bases and J gave up 9 bases; unmatched junction bases: 4. Germline V gives CDR1 WNHNN, CDR2 SYGVQD (reference sequence). The CDR3 coding sequence is TGCGCCAGCAGCGGACAGGGAACTTCACCCCTCCACTTT. Translated: CASSGQGTSPLHF.

The chain joins TRBV10-2 to TRBJ1-1; tentative D call: TRBD1 (5 bases). The CDR3 length is 16 residues. V was pared by 9 bases and J by 1 base, with 21 bases between. Germline V CDR1 and CDR2: WSHSY, SAAADI. The CDR3 coding sequence is TGCGCCAGTTTGGCAGGGTTTCGGCACGGGAACACTGAAGCTTTCTTT. Translating gives CASLAGFRHGNTEAFF.

This clone showed up just a few times. V is TRBV19 and J is TRBJ1-6; unclear D gene. Trimming pared 1 base from V and 2 bases from J, leaving 6 bases between. The CDR3 has 15 residues. CDR1 is LNHDA and CDR2 is SQIVND in the germline V gene (reference sequence). The CDR3 reads CASSIGRAYNSPLHF. The DNA of the CDR3 is TGTGCCAGTAGTATAGGTAGAGCCTATAATTCACCCCTCCACTTT.

The V gene is TRBV6-1, the J gene TRBJ1-1, with a possible D match to TRBD1 (5 bases). The CDR3 is 14 amino acids. With 5 bases removed from V and 2 bases from J, the gap between germline ends came to 12 bases. The germline V gene encodes CDR1 MNHNS and CDR2 SASEGT. The CDR3 DNA is TGTGCCAGCAGTTGGGGGAGGGTTAACACTGAAGCTTTCTTT. Its protein is CASSWGRVNTEAFF.

The gene calls are TRBV16 and TRBJ2-5, with D perhaps TRBD2 (6 bases). The germline CDR1 and CDR2 sequences are KGHSY and FQNENV. The CDR3 length is 14 residues. V gave up 0 bases and J gave up 2 bases, with 7 bases separating them. DNA for the CDR3: TGTGCCAGCAGCCAATCTCGGGGGCAAGAGACCCAGTACTTC. Its translation is CASSQSRGQETQYF.

The V gene is TRBV2, the J gene TRBJ2-5; D possibly corresponds to TRBD1 (6 bases). CDR1 is SNHLY and CDR2 is FYNNEI in the germline V gene. This CDR3 is 15 amino acids long. The V gene lost 7 bases and the J gene lost 2 bases, with 17 bases spanning the gap. The CDR3 here is CASNSQGIKQETQYF. CDR3 nucleotides: TGTGCCAGCAACTCCCAGGGGATTAAACAAGAGACCCAGTACTTC. The full variable domain, completed using reference TRBV2 and TRBJ2-5, is EPEVTQTPSHQVTQMGQEVILRCVPISNHLYFYWYRQILGQKVEFLVSFYNNEISEKSEIFDDQFSVERPDGSNFTLKIRSTKLEDSAMYFCASNSQGIKQETQYFGPGTRLLVL.

The rearrangement uses TRBV18 and TRBJ1-4, with 10 bases lining up with TRBD1. V trimming: 2 bases; J trimming: 3 bases; junction bases outside the gene matches: 9. CDR1 is KGHSH, CDR2 LQKENI, per germline. CDR3 length: 18 residues. The CDR3 loop reads CASSPAGQGIGANEKLFF. CDR3 nucleotides: TGTGCCAGCTCACCAGCGGGACAGGGGATTGGGGCTAATGAAAAACTGTTTTTT.

This chain links TRBV7-9 with TRBJ2-3; a possible D gene is TRBD2 (6 bases). The CDR3 totals 12 residues. Germline CDR1 SEHNR, CDR2 FQNEAQ (reference sequence). V was trimmed by 4 bases and J by 7 bases, leaving 9 bases between them. CDR3 coding DNA: TGTGCCAGCAGCTCCGGAGGGAATACGCAGTATTTT. Translated, it gives CASSSGGNTQYF.

This chain uses TRBV7-9 with TRBJ2-7, with 7 bases matching TRBD2. CDR1 and CDR2 from the germline V gene are SEHNR and FQNEAQ (reference sequence). CDR3 length: 15 residues. The V segment lost 1 base and the J segment 4 bases; nucleotides outside the gene matches: 7. This CDR3 is CASSLGASGTYEQYF. The DNA for the CDR3 is TGTGCCAGCAGCTTAGGAGCTAGCGGTACTTACGAGCAGTACTTC.

The chain carries TRBV28 and TRBJ2-5; D is possibly TRBD1 (5 bases). The CDR3 extends over 13 amino acids. V shed 8 bases and J shed 3 bases, with 13 bases lying between them. Per germline, CDR1 MDHEN and CDR2 SYDVKM. DNA of the CDR3: TGTGCCAGCGGGGAAGGGGCGGAAGAGACCCAGTACTTC. Amino acid sequence: CASGEGAEETQYF.